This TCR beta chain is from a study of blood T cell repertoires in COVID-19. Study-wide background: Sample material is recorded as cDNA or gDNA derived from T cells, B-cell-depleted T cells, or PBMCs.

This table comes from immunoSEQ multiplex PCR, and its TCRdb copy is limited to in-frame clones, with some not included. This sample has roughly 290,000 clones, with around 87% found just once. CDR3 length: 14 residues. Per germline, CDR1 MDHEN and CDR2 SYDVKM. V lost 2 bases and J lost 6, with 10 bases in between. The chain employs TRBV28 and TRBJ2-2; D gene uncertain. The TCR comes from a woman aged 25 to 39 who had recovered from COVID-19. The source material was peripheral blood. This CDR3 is CASSLTSVSGELFF. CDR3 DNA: TGTGCCAGCAGTTTAACCTCGGTCTCCGGGGAGCTGTTTTTT.